This is a list of T cell receptor beta chains from one sample in a study of cytomegalovirus exposure and HLA in healthy donors. Method: immunoSEQ multiplex PCR; TCRdb's copy keeps in-frame clones and lacks some. The table lists around 150,000 clones, 60% to 80% of them singletons. The specimen was PBMCs. The receptors here all came from a woman aged 45-65 years in good health and CMV-seropositive. Each CDR3 is given with its conserved first and last residue. The D gene is left open where the match is weak. Size is stated for part of the rows, as once, few or many counts, or as a class when the clone is expanded.

V gene	D gene	clone size	J gene	CDR3 protein	CDR3 DNA
TRBV6-1	TRBD1	-	TRBJ2-5	CASRHRDRIQETQYF	TGTGCCAGCAGACACCGGGACAGAATACAAGAGACCCAGTACTTC
TRBV28	TRBD2	-	TRBJ2-4	CASTLSSGGGPKNIQYF	TGTGCCAGCACCCTCTCGAGCGGGGGTGGGCCCAAAAACATTCAGTACTTC
TRBV19	TRBD1	-	TRBJ2-7	CATRGQAAYEQYF	TGTGCCACCAGAGGACAGGCCGCCTACGAGCAGTACTTC
TRBV7-9	-	-	TRBJ2-7	CASSIPGVYEQYF	TGTGCCAGCAGCATCCCCGGAGTTTACGAGCAGTACTTC
TRBV28	-	-	TRBJ1-4	CASTPGSATNEKLFF	TGTGCCAGCACGCCAGGCTCTGCAACTAATGAAAAACTGTTTTTT
TRBV4-1	-	few	TRBJ1-2	CASSQASLNYGYTF	TGCGCCAGCAGCCAAGCGTCCCTTAACTATGGCTACACCTTC
TRBV6-1	TRBD1	-	TRBJ2-7	CASSSGGDEQYF	TGTGCCAGCAGTTCAGGGGGCGACGAGCAGTACTTC
TRBV7-7	-	-	TRBJ1-1	CASRGHWNTEAFF	TGTGCTAGCAGAGGACATTGGAACACTGAAGCTTTCTTT
TRBV5-1	TRBD1	-	TRBJ2-5	CASSPRQGETQYF	TGCGCCAGCAGCCCACGACAGGGAGAGACCCAGTACTTC
TRBV18	-	once	TRBJ1-6	CASSPVREDNSPLHF	TGTGCCAGCTCACCAGTCAGGGAAGATAATTCACCCCTCCACTTT
TRBV2	-	-	TRBJ2-1	CASSERNWQVNEQFF	TGTGCCAGCAGTGAAAGAAATTGGCAGGTCAATGAGCAGTTCTTC
TRBV5-5	TRBD1	-	TRBJ2-1	CASSPTGGNEQFF	TGTGCCAGCAGCCCGACAGGGGGCAATGAGCAGTTCTTC
TRBV5-1	-	few	TRBJ1-2	CASSLAPGARGYTF	TGCGCCAGCAGCTTGGCCCCAGGGGCGAGGGGCTACACCTTC
TRBV21-1	-	once	TRBJ2-4	CASSNQQAKNIQYF	TGTGCCAGCAGCAACCAACAGGCCAAAAACATTCAGTACTTC
TRBV2	TRBD1	few	TRBJ2-2	CASSLQGRTTGELFF	TGTGCCAGCAGCCTACAGGGGCGGACCACCGGGGAGCTGTTTTTT
TRBV13	TRBD1	-	TRBJ2-1	CASRPSRDSAYNEQFF	TGTGCCAGCAGACCAAGCCGGGACAGCGCCTACAATGAGCAGTTCTTC
TRBV9	TRBD2	once	TRBJ2-1	CASSVEGSGRLTYNEQFF	TGTGCCAGCAGCGTAGAAGGTAGCGGGAGGCTAACCTACAATGAGCAGTTCTTC
TRBV29-1	TRBD2	-	TRBJ2-1	CSAVGGPGSYNEQFF	TGCAGCGCCGTGGGAGGGCCGGGCTCCTACAATGAGCAGTTCTTC
TRBV7-9	-	-	TRBJ1-1	CASSPQGLGVNTEAFF	TGTGCCAGCAGCCCTCAGGGGCTGGGGGTGAACACTGAAGCTTTCTTT
TRBV29-1	-	-	TRBJ2-5	CSVERRDSRTGAQYF	TGCAGCGTTGAGCGTAGAGACTCCCGGACCGGGGCCCAGTACTTC
TRBV19	TRBD1	few	TRBJ1-2	CASRSGTGYYGYTF	TGTGCCAGTAGGAGCGGGACAGGATACTATGGCTACACCTTC
TRBV5-1	TRBD1	-	TRBJ1-4	CASSFKQGNAATNEKLFF	TGCGCCAGCAGCTTTAAACAGGGGAACGCAGCAACTAATGAAAAACTGTTTTTT
TRBV7-2	-	-	TRBJ1-5	CASSLGAQPQHF	TGTGCCAGCAGCTTAGGGGCTCAGCCCCAGCATTTT
TRBV5-4	-	-	TRBJ1-2	CASSPRGDGGYTF	TGTGCCAGCAGCCCCCGGGGGGATGGTGGCTACACCTTC
TRBV14	-	few	TRBJ1-2	CASSLLGGAGGYTF	TGTGCCAGCAGCCTCCTGGGGGGGGCTGGAGGCTACACCTTC
TRBV7-9	TRBD1	-	TRBJ2-1	CASSPRQGAVDEQFF	TGTGCCAGCAGCCCCAGACAGGGGGCAGTGGATGAGCAGTTCTTC
TRBV11-2	-	-	TRBJ2-2	CASSPLNTGELFF	TGTGCCAGCAGCCCTCTGAACACCGGGGAGCTGTTTTTT
TRBV27	-	-	TRBJ1-1	CASSSVWGLNTEAFF	TGTGCCAGCAGTTCCGTATGGGGCCTGAACACTGAAGCTTTCTTT
TRBV19	-	-	TRBJ1-5	CASSRYRAGNQPQHF	TGTGCCAGTAGTAGGTACAGGGCGGGCAATCAGCCCCAGCATTTT
TRBV5-6	-	-	TRBJ2-5	CASSLGQGRETQYF	TGTGCCAGCAGCTTGGGGCAGGGGCGGGAGACCCAGTACTTC
TRBV7-2	-	-	TRBJ1-1	CASSLGHTMNTEAFF	TGTGCCAGCAGCTTAGGGCACACGATGAACACTGAAGCTTTCTTT
TRBV5-6	TRBD2	-	TRBJ2-1	CASRTGLAGYNEQFF	TGTGCCAGCAGAACGGGACTAGCGGGGTACAATGAGCAGTTCTTC
TRBV15	TRBD1	-	TRBJ1-4	CATSLNQGANEKLFF	TGTGCCACCAGCCTTAACCAGGGGGCTAATGAAAAACTGTTTTTT
TRBV19	TRBD1	few	TRBJ1-5	CASKEGGGNQPQHF	TGTGCCAGTAAGGAAGGGGGCGGCAATCAGCCCCAGCATTTT
TRBV13	TRBD2	-	TRBJ2-7	CASSLEIAGGYEQYF	TGTGCCAGCAGCTTAGAGATCGCGGGGGGGTACGAGCAGTACTTC
TRBV4-1	TRBD1	few	TRBJ2-3	CASSQLIPGTGASTDTQYF	TGCGCCAGCAGCCAATTAATCCCCGGGACAGGGGCTAGCACAGATACGCAGTATTTT
TRBV9	TRBD1	-	TRBJ2-2	CASSSGGTGRAGELFF	TGTGCCAGCAGCTCCGGAGGGACAGGGCGGGCCGGGGAGCTGTTTTTT
TRBV6-5	TRBD1	-	TRBJ1-4	CASSYDRGLEKLFF	TGTGCCAGCAGTTATGACAGGGGGCTCGAAAAACTGTTTTTT
TRBV2	-	-	TRBJ1-1	CASSVYSEAFF	TGTGCCAGCAGCGTCTATTCTGAAGCTTTCTTT
TRBV7-7	-	-	TRBJ1-6	CASSTITRGGDNSPLHF	TGTGCTAGCAGCACAATAACCCGGGGAGGGGATAATTCACCCCTCCACTTT
TRBV25-1	TRBD1	-	TRBJ2-7	CASSEYRGPTYEQYF	TGTGCCAGCAGTGAATACAGGGGGCCCACCTACGAGCAGTACTTC
TRBV5-1	-	-	TRBJ2-6	CAAAPGSGANVLTF	TGCGCCGCCGCGCCTGGCTCTGGGGCCAACGTCCTGACTTTC
TRBV4-2	-	few	TRBJ2-7	CASSPIKGREQYF	TGTGCCAGCAGCCCCATAAAGGGGAGGGAGCAGTACTTC
TRBV18	TRBD1	-	TRBJ2-7	CASSPGQGREQYF	TGTGCCAGCTCACCCGGACAGGGGCGAGAGCAGTACTTC
TRBV15	-	-	TRBJ2-5	CATSREGTPETQYF	TGTGCCACCAGCAGAGAAGGGACACCAGAGACCCAGTACTTC